The 19 T cell receptor beta chains below come from one sample, sequenced in a study of blood T cells in healthy people across ages. A J-beta primer mix and a sample-barcoded 5' primer were used in a second PCR of roughly 6 to 12 cycles. TCRdb re-called the 5' RACE reads with MiXCR, one entry per CDR3 protein. The table includes some 550,000 distinct CDR3 sequences, more than 45% detected once. Sequenced material: blood. The source of these receptors is an elderly man in good health.

This clonotype has a handful of counts. The chain links TRBV7-9 to TRBJ2-1, with D unclear. Between the trimmed V and J ends, which lost 4 bases and 4 bases, there was a span of 5 bases. The CDR3 loop spans 12 amino acids. Germline CDR1 SEHNR, CDR2 FQNEAQ (reference sequence). CDR3 region: CASSSQYNEQFF. The CDR3 DNA follows: TGTGCCAGCAGCTCCCAGTACAATGAGCAGTTCTTC. The full variable domain, in which reference TRBV7-9 and TRBJ2-1 provide the parts outside the CDR3, is DTGVSQNPRHKITKRGQNVTFRCDPISEHNRLYWYRQTLGQGPEFLTYFQNEAQLEKSRLLSDRFSAERPKGSFSTLEIQRTEQGDSAMYLCASSSQYNEQFFGPGTRLTVL.

The J gene is TRBJ2-5, the V gene TRBV11-2, with D uncertain. This CDR3 has 13 amino acids. Trimming cost V 6 bases and J 2 bases, with 10 bases left between them. In germline, CDR1 is SGHAT, CDR2 FQNNGV. The CDR3 reads CASSKAFQETQYF. CDR3 nucleotide sequence: TGTGCCAGCAGTAAGGCCTTTCAAGAGACCCAGTACTTC.

This clonotype was observed a handful of times. This chain uses TRBV7-2 with TRBJ2-7; D is uncertain. CDR1 SGHTA and CDR2 FQGNSA come from the germline V gene. The CDR3 is made up of 13 amino acids. Trimming stripped 1 base from V and 3 bases from J, with 7 bases between. In DNA, the CDR3 is TGTGCCAGCAGCTTAGGGGTGGTCTACGAGCAGTACTTC. Translation: CASSLGVVYEQYF.

About this clonotype: An end of the junction does not agree with germline; a read error may underlie this. The chain joins TRBV6-5 to TRBJ2-3, with a weak D call TRBD2 (6 bases). This CDR3 spans 15 amino acids. The germline gives CDR1 MNHEY, CDR2 SVGAGI. The CDR3 region has the DNA TGTGCAAGCAGAGGTCGGACGGGGGTCGGGGATACGCAGTATTTT. It is translated as CASRGRTGVGDTQYF.

Only a few counts were recorded for this clonotype. The chain uses TRBV7-9 and TRBJ2-1, with no clear D. The CDR3 covers 11 residues. The germline V gene has CDR1 SEHNR and CDR2 FQNEAQ (reference sequence). V shed 6 bases and J shed 9 bases, with 9 bases lying between them. The CDR3 DNA reads TGTGCCAGCAGTTTACCTGCTGAGCAGTTCTTC. As protein: CASSLPAEQFF.

Concerning this clonotype: At one of its ends the junction is not consistent with the germline gene, which may arise from a read error. The gene calls are TRBV20-1 and TRBJ2-3, with 13 bases matching TRBD2. Germline assignment: CDR1 DFQATT and CDR2 SNEGSKA (reference sequence). This CDR3 spans 15 amino acids. This CDR3 is CSAQGTSGATDTRYF. The CDR3, as DNA: TGCAGTGCCCAAGGGACTAGCGGGGCCACAGATACGCGGTATTTT.

This chain joins TRBV20-1 and TRBJ1-1; D perhaps matches TRBD1 (6 bases). V lost 5 bases, J lost 5 bases, and 21 bases lay in between. Germline assignment: CDR1 DFQATT and CDR2 SNEGSKA (reference sequence). This CDR3 has 15 residues. For the CDR3, the DNA is TGCAGTGCTCCGACACAGGGTATGAAGAATACTGAAGCTTTCTTT. Translation gives CSAPTQGMKNTEAFF.

The chain recombines TRBV20-1 with TRBJ1-1; D gene uncertain. Germline V gene data show CDR1 as DFQATT and CDR2 as SNEGSKA (reference sequence). The CDR3 is 11 amino acids. V lost 6 bases and J 6 bases, leaving 11 bases between the germline ends. For the CDR3, the DNA is TGCAGTGCCTATGGTGGGGCTGAAGCTTTCTTT. Translated, it gives CSAYGGAEAFF.

Only a few counts were recorded for this clonotype. CDR3 coding DNA: TGTGCCAGCAGCCAAGGGGGACTTCCCCAAGAGACCCAGTACTTC. Residues: CASSQGGLPQETQYF. J is TRBJ2-5 and V is TRBV3-1, with D possibly being TRBD2 (6 bases). CDR1 and CDR2 from the germline V gene are LGHDT and YNNKEL (reference sequence). The CDR3 has 15 residues. The germline V and J ends were trimmed by 1 base and 1 base, with 10 bases remaining between them.

This clonotype was recorded a few times. The chain joins TRBV3-1 to TRBJ2-3; the D gene is possibly TRBD2 (6 bases). Looked up from germline, CDR1 is LGHDT and CDR2 is YNNKEL (reference sequence). The ends were cut back, 1 base at V and 3 bases at J, with 17 bases in the middle. CDR3 size: 17 residues. The CDR3 is CASSQGRWRGRTDTQYF. The CDR3 DNA is TGTGCCAGCAGCCAAGGTCGATGGAGGGGTCGGACAGATACGCAGTATTTT.

The rearrangement uses TRBV5-1 and TRBJ1-5; 8 nucleotides agree with TRBD1. CDR3 length: 15 amino acids. V shed 4 bases and J 2 bases; nucleotides not matched to a gene: 5. CDR1 and CDR2 (germline): SGHRS, YFSETQ. Here the CDR3 DNA reads TGCGCCAGCAGCACCGGACAGGGAGGCAATCAGCCCCAGCATTTT. As protein: CASSTGQGGNQPQHF.

The chain couples TRBV27 to TRBJ2-2; no firm D call. V lost 6 bases, J lost 3 bases, and 14 bases lay in between. Germline CDR1 reads MNHEY; CDR2 reads SMNVEV (reference sequence). The CDR3 totals 15 residues. CDR3: CASSHEPPDTGELFF. The CDR3 DNA reads as TGTGCCAGCAGCCATGAACCTCCGGACACCGGGGAGCTGTTTTTT.

CDR3: CASSSSWRTLYEQYF. The DNA for the CDR3 is TGTGCCAGCAGCTCGTCCTGGCGGACCCTATACGAGCAGTACTTC. The chain joins TRBV7-2 to TRBJ2-7; D is unresolved. The CDR3 runs to 15 residues. The germline V gene encodes CDR1 SGHTA and CDR2 FQGNSA. Trimming left V 4 bases short and J 4 bases short, with 17 bases between.

This chain joins TRBV3-1 and TRBJ2-1; 13 bases are shared with TRBD2. The junction had 3 bases not matched to a gene; V was cut back by 1 base and J by 6 bases. Per germline, CDR1 LGHDT and CDR2 YNNKEL (reference sequence). CDR3 length: 16 residues. CDR3 bases: TGTGCCAGCAGCCAAGCCGGGACTAGCGGGACCAATGAGCAGTTCTTC. Its protein product is CASSQAGTSGTNEQFF.

The J gene is TRBJ1-2, the V gene TRBV10-3; TRBD1 aligns across 7 bases. V shed 6 bases and J 3 bases; nucleotides not matched to a gene: 7. The CDR3 length is 14 residues. Germline CDR1 reads ENHRY; CDR2 reads SYGVKD. CDR3 protein: CAISPRDRDYGYTF. In DNA form, the CDR3 reads TGTGCCATCAGCCCCAGGGACAGAGACTATGGCTACACCTTC.

The CDR3 DNA follows: TGTGCCAGCAGCCAAAAAGAGAATGAGCAGTTCTTC. This gives the protein CASSQKENEQFF. This sequence joins TRBV7-8 and TRBJ2-1; no firm D call. Per the germline V gene, CDR1 is SGHVS and CDR2 is FQNEAQ. The CDR3 runs 12 residues. V was trimmed by 5 bases and J by 7 bases, leaving 9 bases between them. The variable domain in full, with the rest retrieved from reference TRBV7-8 and TRBJ2-1, is GAGVSQSPRYKVAKRGQDVALRCDPISGHVSLFWYQQALGQGPEFLTYFQNEAQLDKSGLPSDRFFAERPEGSVSTLKIQRTQQEDSAVYLCASSQKENEQFFGPGTRLTVL.

The J gene is TRBJ2-5, the V gene TRBV11-1, with 9 bases identical to TRBD2. CDR1 and CDR2 (germline): SGHAT, FQDESV (reference sequence). Trimming took 2 bases from V and 4 from J; bases not matched to a gene: 8. There are 16 residues in the CDR3. The CDR3 here is CASSLRGAGGPETQYF. CDR3 DNA: TGTGCCAGCAGCTTACGGGGAGCGGGGGGACCAGAGACCCAGTACTTC.

The genes are TRBV10-1 and TRBJ2-1; weak D call: TRBD2 (5 bases). The V and J ends lost 9 bases and 13 bases respectively, with 19 bases between them. Germline CDR1 WNHNN, CDR2 SYGVQD (reference sequence). The CDR3 extends over 12 amino acids. CDR3 bases: TGCGCCAGTGGCCGGGGTTTAGTCATTCAGTTCTTC. It yields the protein CASGRGLVIQFF.

V and J are TRBV28 and TRBJ2-5; 7 nucleotides align to TRBD1. CDR1 and CDR2 (germline): MDHEN, SYDVKM. CDR3 size: 13 residues. Trimming took 9 bases from V and 4 from J; bases not matched to a gene: 8. DNA of the CDR3: TGTGCCAGTATCGAGACAGGGCTAGAGACCCAGTACTTC. This translates into CASIETGLETQYF.